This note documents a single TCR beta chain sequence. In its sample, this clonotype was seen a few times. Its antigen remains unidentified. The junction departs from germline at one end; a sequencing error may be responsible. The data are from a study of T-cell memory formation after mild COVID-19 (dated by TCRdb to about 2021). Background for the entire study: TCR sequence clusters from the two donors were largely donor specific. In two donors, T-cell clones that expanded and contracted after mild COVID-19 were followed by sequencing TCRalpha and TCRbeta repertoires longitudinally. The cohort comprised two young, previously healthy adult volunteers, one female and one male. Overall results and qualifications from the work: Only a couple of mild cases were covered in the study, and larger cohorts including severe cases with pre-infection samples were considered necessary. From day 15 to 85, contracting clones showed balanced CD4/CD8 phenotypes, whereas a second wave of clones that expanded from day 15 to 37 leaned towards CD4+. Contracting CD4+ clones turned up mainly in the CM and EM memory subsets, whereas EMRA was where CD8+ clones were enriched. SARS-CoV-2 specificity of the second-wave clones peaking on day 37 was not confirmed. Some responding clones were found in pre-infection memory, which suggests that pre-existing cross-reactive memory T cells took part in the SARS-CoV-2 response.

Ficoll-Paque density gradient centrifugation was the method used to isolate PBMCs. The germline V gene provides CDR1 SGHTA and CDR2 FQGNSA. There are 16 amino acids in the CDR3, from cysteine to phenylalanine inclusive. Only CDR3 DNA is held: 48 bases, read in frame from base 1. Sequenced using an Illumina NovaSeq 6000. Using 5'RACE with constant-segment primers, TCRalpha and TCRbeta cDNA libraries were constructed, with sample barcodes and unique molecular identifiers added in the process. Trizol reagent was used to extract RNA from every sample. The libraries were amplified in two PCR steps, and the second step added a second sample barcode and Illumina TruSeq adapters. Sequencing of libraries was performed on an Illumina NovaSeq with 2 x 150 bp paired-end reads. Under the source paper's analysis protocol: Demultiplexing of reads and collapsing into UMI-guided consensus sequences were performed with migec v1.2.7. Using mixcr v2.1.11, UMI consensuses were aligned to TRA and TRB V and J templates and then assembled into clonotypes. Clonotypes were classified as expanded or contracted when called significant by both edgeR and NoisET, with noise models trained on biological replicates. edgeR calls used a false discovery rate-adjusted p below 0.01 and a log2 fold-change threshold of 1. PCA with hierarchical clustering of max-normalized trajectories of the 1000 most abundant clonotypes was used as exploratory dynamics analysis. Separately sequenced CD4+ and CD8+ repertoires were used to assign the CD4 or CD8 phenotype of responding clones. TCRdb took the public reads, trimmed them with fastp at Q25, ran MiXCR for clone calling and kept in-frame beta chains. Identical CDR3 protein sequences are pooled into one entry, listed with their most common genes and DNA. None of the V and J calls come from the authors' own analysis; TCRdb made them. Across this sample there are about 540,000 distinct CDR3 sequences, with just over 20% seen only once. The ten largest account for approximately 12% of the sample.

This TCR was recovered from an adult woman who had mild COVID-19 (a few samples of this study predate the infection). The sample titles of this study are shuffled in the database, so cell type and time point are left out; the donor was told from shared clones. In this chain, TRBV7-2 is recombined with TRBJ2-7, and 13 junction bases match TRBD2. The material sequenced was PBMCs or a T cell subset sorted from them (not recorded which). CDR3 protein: CASSGLAGEGPTSKHF. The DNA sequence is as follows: TGTGCCAGCAGCGGACTAGCGGGAGAGGGTCCTACGAGCAAACACTTC. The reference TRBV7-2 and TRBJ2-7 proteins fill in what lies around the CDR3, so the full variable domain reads GAGVSQSPSNKVTEKGKDVELRCDPISGHTALYWYRQSLGQGLEFLIYFQGNSAPDKSGLPSDRFSAERTGGSVSTLTIQRTQQEDSAVYLCASSGLAGEGPTSKHFGPGTRLTVT.